Following are 32 T cell receptor beta chains from one sample sequenced in a study of spatial heterogeneity in lung cancer. Via MiXCR, TCRdb re-called the 5' RACE reads, giving one row per CDR3 protein. The data contain about 120,000 distinct CDR3 sequences, 10% to 14% of them singletons. Specified time point: blood at routine non-recurrence follow-up after resection. The sample in question was PBMCs, obtained at follow-up. These TCRs come from a female donor with early-stage non-small cell lung cancer.

The chain carries TRBV12-3 or TRBV12-4 and TRBJ2-5, with 8 bases aligning to TRBD1. V shed 3 bases, J shed 3 bases, and the junction held 3 bases outside the gene matches. The CDR3 has 14 residues. The CDR3 reads CASSFRDRKETQYF. CDR3 DNA: TGTGCCAGCAGTTTCCGGGACAGGAAAGAGACCCAGTACTTC.

The chain links TRBV6-5 to TRBJ1-1; possibly TRBD1 for D (5 bases). Deletions cut 0 bases from V and 1 base from J, with 9 bases between. The CDR3 extends over 15 amino acids. Germline V lookup: CDR1 MNHEY, CDR2 SVGAGI. CDR3 sequence (DNA): TGTGCCAGCAGTTACTCGCGGGGGAAGAACACTGAAGCTTTCTTT. Protein product: CASSYSRGKNTEAFF.

This clonotype was seen at least ten times. This sequence joins TRBV12-3 or TRBV12-4 and TRBJ2-3; 10 bases agree with TRBD2. V lost 3 bases and J lost 4; bases outside the gene matches: 4. CDR3 length: 15 amino acids. DNA for the CDR3: TGTGCCAGCAGTTTTGGACTAGCGGAATCAGATACGCAGTATTTT. Protein sequence: CASSFGLAESDTQYF.

The chain links TRBV6-2 or TRBV6-3 to TRBJ2-3; D possibly uses TRBD1 or TRBD2 (5 bases each). The germline gives CDR1 MNHEY, CDR2 SVGEGT. This CDR3 is 18 amino acids long. Between the trimmed V and J ends, which lost 0 bases and 1 base, there was a span of 17 bases. The CDR3 region is CASSYSLGASGRTDTQYF. The CDR3 bases are TGTGCCAGCAGTTACTCCCTTGGGGCAAGCGGCCGCACAGATACGCAGTATTTT.

The rearrangement joins TRBV12-3 or TRBV12-4 to TRBJ2-7; no clear D. Trimming left V 5 bases short and J 3 bases short, with 5 bases between. The CDR3 covers 11 residues. In DNA form, the CDR3 reads TGTGCCAGCAGTCTGGGCTACGAGCAGTACGTC. Translated, it gives CASSLGYEQYV.

This clonotype has a handful of counts. The chain couples TRBV9 to TRBJ1-1; D remains ambiguous. The CDR3 runs 14 residues. V lost 0 bases to trimming and J lost 0 bases, with 6 bases between them. Germline V gene lookup returns CDR1 SGDLS and CDR2 YYNGEE. In DNA, the CDR3 is TGTGCCAGCAGCGTAGGTAGCTTGAACACTGAAGCTTTCTTT. Its translation: CASSVGSLNTEAFF. The full variable domain, its missing parts supplied by reference TRBV9 and TRBJ1-1, is DSGVTQTPKHLITATGQRVTLRCSPRSGDLSVYWYQQSLDQGLQFLIQYYNGEERAKGNILERFSAQQFPDLHSELNLSSLELGDSALYFCASSVGSLNTEAFFGQGTRLTVV.

The chain couples TRBV18 to TRBJ2-1, with 9 bases fitting TRBD2. Germline V gives CDR1 KGHSH, CDR2 LQKENI. The trim removed 2 bases at V and 7 bases at J, leaving 3 bases unmatched. This CDR3 region has 14 residues. The CDR3 nucleotides are TGTGCCAGCTCACCAAATAGCGGGAGTAATGAGCAGTTCTTC. Protein product: CASSPNSGSNEQFF.

This chain links TRBV6-6 with TRBJ1-1; maybe TRBD1 (5 bases). This CDR3 contains 13 residues. V was pared by 5 bases and J by 7 bases, with 14 bases between. From germline, CDR1 is MNHNY and CDR2 SVGAGI (reference sequence). CDR3 DNA sequence: TGTGCCAGCAGTCCCCGGGGGATTAGTGAAGCTTTCTTT. It specifies CASSPRGISEAFF.

There are a few counts of this clonotype. This chain connects TRBV9 to TRBJ2-7, with a tentative D call TRBD1 (6 bases). Trimming removed 6 bases at V and 4 bases at J, with 11 bases between. Germline V gene sequence: CDR1 SGDLS, CDR2 YYNGEE. CDR3 size: 12 residues. CDR3 residues: CASNTGNYEQYV. Here the CDR3 DNA reads TGTGCCAGCAACACAGGGAATTACGAGCAGTACGTC.

This clonotype was seen many times. The rearrangement uses TRBV11-2 and TRBJ2-1, with D tentatively TRBD2 (5 bases). This CDR3 is 17 amino acids long. The V gene lost 3 bases and the J gene lost 5 bases, with 20 bases spanning the gap. The germline CDR1 and CDR2 sequences are SGHAT and FQNNGV. In nucleotides, the CDR3 is TGTGCCAGCAGCTTTCCGCTAGGAGGCCGCCGGAACAATGAGCAGTTCTTC. Translation gives CASSFPLGGRRNNEQFF.

A few counts support this clonotype. The chain links TRBV27 to TRBJ2-1; D is unresolved. V shed 5 bases and J shed 9 bases, with 17 bases lying between them. CDR3 length equals 14 residues. The germline CDR1 and CDR2 sequences are MNHEY and SMNVEV (reference sequence). The CDR3 bases are TGTGCCAGCAGTCCCTCGGGCAGGTGGAGTGAGCAGTTCTTC. Encoded protein: CASSPSGRWSEQFF.

V usage is TRBV19 and J usage is TRBJ1-4; D possibly corresponds to TRBD1 (5 bases). CDR3 length equals 17 residues. CDR1 LNHDA and CDR2 SQIVND come from the germline V gene (reference sequence). The V and J ends lost 5 bases and 8 bases respectively, with 24 bases between them. The DNA of the CDR3 is TGTGCCAGTAGTGTCCCCCATAGCGGGGGGATACAGGAAAAACTGTTTTTT. This gives the protein CASSVPHSGGIQEKLFF. The full variable domain, its missing parts supplied by reference TRBV19 and TRBJ1-4, is DGGITQSPKYLFRKEGQNVTLSCEQNLNHDAMYWYRQDPGQGLRLIYYSQIVNDFQKGDIAEGYSVSREKKESFPLTVTSAQKNPTAFYLCASSVPHSGGIQEKLFFGSGTQLSVL.

In nucleotides, the CDR3 is TGTGCCATCAGTGAGTCGTCTATAGCCAAAAACATTCAGTACTTC. It encodes CAISESSIAKNIQYF. The gene calls are TRBV10-3 and TRBJ2-4, with D unresolved. The germline V gene has CDR1 ENHRY and CDR2 SYGVKD. This CDR3 has 15 residues. V was shortened by 0 bases and J by 0 bases, with 6 bases between the two germline ends.

This chain uses TRBV28 with TRBJ2-7; D is tentatively TRBD1 or TRBD2 (7 bases each). CDR3 length: 15 amino acids. The V gene's germline CDR1 is MDHEN and CDR2 SYDVKM. The V end lost 7 bases, the J end lost 3 bases, and 19 bases lay between the germline ends. The CDR3 region is CASKRQGGRLYEQYF. As DNA, the CDR3 is TGTGCCAGCAAGCGTCAGGGGGGGCGTCTCTACGAGCAGTACTTC.

A note on this clonotype: A much larger clone differs by one base, so this may be a read error. The gene calls are TRBV30 and TRBJ1-4; D unclear. The CDR3 covers 15 residues. Germline loops: CDR1 GTSNPN, CDR2 SVGIG (reference sequence). CDR3 in DNA: TGTGTCTGGAGTGTACCTCCAGGACCTAATGAAAAACTGTTTTTT. Translation gives CVWSVPPGPNEKLFF.

This clonotype appeared a few times. DNA of the CDR3: TGCAGCGCTCCCCGGGACAGGGGACGTAGTGAGCAGTTCTTC. As protein: CSAPRDRGRSEQFF. The rearrangement joins TRBV29-1 to TRBJ2-1; TRBD1 agrees at 10 bases. The ends lost 7 bases at V and 9 bases at J; junction bases unmatched: 12. Germline V gene sequence: CDR1 SQVTM, CDR2 ANQGSEA. CDR3 length: 14 amino acids.

V usage is TRBV30 and J usage is TRBJ1-1, with D possibly TRBD1 on 6 matching bases. The V end was cut by 1 base, the J end by 11 bases, with 20 bases between. The CDR3 sequence is 14 residues long. CDR1 GTSNPN and CDR2 SVGIG come from the germline V gene (reference sequence). The CDR3 region is CAWSGKGGLESAFF. CDR3 nucleotide sequence: TGTGCCTGGAGTGGAAAGGGGGGTCTAGAAAGCGCTTTCTTT.

The V gene is TRBV14, the J gene TRBJ1-6; 9 bases line up with TRBD1. J was trimmed by 8 bases and V by 3 bases; bases with no gene match: 5. The CDR3 covers 15 residues. Germline values: CDR1 SGHDN, CDR2 FVKESK. The CDR3, as DNA: TGTGCCAGCAGCCAGCTAACAGGGGGCCATTCACCCCTCCACTTT. The encoded protein is CASSQLTGGHSPLHF.

This clonotype was observed a handful of times. The chain recombines TRBV12-3 or TRBV12-4 with TRBJ1-1; D might be TRBD1 (5 bases). The germline V and J ends were trimmed by 6 bases and 6 bases, with 11 bases remaining between them. The length of the CDR3 is 12 residues. The CDR3 here is CASRLRGSEAFF. The CDR3 bases are TGTGCCAGCAGGTTACGGGGGTCTGAAGCTTTCTTT.

In this sample, this clonotype turned up many times. V and J are TRBV30 and TRBJ2-3; tentatively, D is TRBD2 (5 bases). CDR3 size: 13 residues. From germline, CDR1 is GTSNPN and CDR2 SVGIG (reference sequence). With 2 bases removed from V and 0 bases from J, the gap between germline ends came to 6 bases. The CDR3 here is CAWSPGSTDTQYF. CDR3 bases: TGTGCCTGGAGTCCGGGGAGCACAGATACGCAGTATTTT.

In its sample, this clonotype was seen many times. The chain joins TRBV20-1 to TRBJ1-2; D gene ambiguous. CDR3 length: 14 amino acids. Germline-derived CDR1 and CDR2 are DFQATT and SNEGSKA (reference sequence). Trimming cost V 2 bases and J 2 bases, with 12 bases left between them. The DNA of the CDR3 is TGCAGTGCTAGAAACCCTAACAAGAACTATGGCTACACCTTC. It codes for CSARNPNKNYGYTF.

The gene calls are TRBV28 and TRBJ1-5; D unclear. The germline CDR1 and CDR2 sequences are MDHEN and SYDVKM. V gave up 5 bases and J gave up 4 bases, with 18 bases separating them. The CDR3 has 16 residues. CDR3: CASSNYGFRGNQPQHF. The CDR3 DNA reads as TGTGCCAGCAGTAATTACGGCTTCCGCGGGAATCAGCCCCAGCATTTT.

The genes are TRBV19 and TRBJ1-4, with 9 bases matching TRBD1. Germline V gene data show CDR1 as LNHDA and CDR2 as SQIVND (reference sequence). The CDR3 covers 15 residues. V shed 6 bases, J shed 8 bases, and the junction held 10 bases outside the gene matches. DNA of the CDR3: TGTGCCAGTAGCCCTCCCGGGACAGGGAACGAAAAACTGTTTTTT. This codes for CASSPPGTGNEKLFF.

This clonotype appeared a few times. V and J are TRBV7-8 and TRBJ2-1; no firm D call. The CDR3 has 15 residues. The germline V gene encodes CDR1 SGHVS and CDR2 FQNEAQ. Trimming took 5 bases from V and 3 from J, leaving 14 bases between them. CDR3 protein: CASSPNVRNYNEQFF. The CDR3 DNA reads as TGTGCCAGCAGCCCCAACGTACGTAACTACAATGAGCAGTTCTTC.

This clonotype was observed a few times. The V and J genes are TRBV7-9 and TRBJ2-7, with a weak D call TRBD1 (6 bases). Trimming left V 1 base short and J 8 bases short, with 12 bases between. Per the germline V gene, CDR1 is SEHNR and CDR2 is FQNEAQ (reference sequence). The CDR3 extends over 13 amino acids. The CDR3 sequence: CASSLVSGDKQYF. In DNA form, the CDR3 reads TGTGCCAGCAGCTTAGTGTCTGGGGACAAGCAGTACTTC.

There are a few counts of this clonotype. This chain connects TRBV7-3 to TRBJ2-1; 9 bases align to TRBD2. This CDR3 has 15 amino acids. V gave up 2 bases and J gave up 7 bases; unmatched junction bases: 6. CDR1 is SGHTA and CDR2 is FQGTGA in the germline V gene. This chain's CDR3 is CASSLQSSGRNEQFF. DNA for the CDR3: TGTGCCAGCAGCTTACAGTCCAGCGGGAGGAATGAGCAGTTCTTC.

The chain carries TRBV10-3 and TRBJ1-2; the D gene is possibly TRBD1 (5 bases). The CDR3 totals 13 residues. Germline V lookup: CDR1 ENHRY, CDR2 SYGVKD. Trimming removed 3 bases at V and 4 bases at J, with 9 bases between. CDR3 DNA sequence: TGTGCCATCAGTGACGAGGGACGCTATGGCTACACCTTC. Translated, it gives CAISDEGRYGYTF.

This clonotype was counted a few times. This sequence joins TRBV28 and TRBJ2-7; 9 nucleotides match TRBD2. Germline loops: CDR1 MDHEN, CDR2 SYDVKM. The CDR3 is 15 residues long. Trimming took 6 bases from V and 4 from J; bases not matched to a gene: 10. The DNA of the CDR3 is TGTGCCAGCAGCCCTGGGACTAGCTCGCGATACGAGCAGTACTTC. Its translation is CASSPGTSSRYEQYF.

The CDR3 reads CSATLGTGGYSYNEQFF. The CDR3 DNA sequence: TGCAGTGCTACTCTAGGGACAGGGGGCTACTCCTACAATGAGCAGTTCTTC. The rearrangement links TRBV20-1 to TRBJ2-1; 12 bases map to TRBD1. The V segment lost 4 bases and the J segment 0 bases; nucleotides outside the gene matches: 7. The CDR3 runs 17 residues. The V gene's germline CDR1 is DFQATT and CDR2 SNEGSKA (reference sequence).

This clonotype was detected ten times or more. The chain recombines TRBV5-6 with TRBJ2-2; a possible D gene is TRBD2 (5 bases). Germline values: CDR1 SGHDT, CDR2 YYEEEE. This CDR3 is built from 15 residues. V lost 0 bases and J lost 6, with 12 bases in between. CDR3 sequence reads: CASSLARGSAGELFF. The CDR3 DNA reads as TGTGCCAGCAGCTTGGCTCGAGGGAGCGCCGGGGAGCTGTTTTTT.

V and J are TRBV5-1 and TRBJ1-6, with D maybe TRBD1 (6 bases). V shed 1 base and J shed 7 bases, with 9 bases lying between them. CDR1 and CDR2 (germline): SGHRS, YFSETQ. The CDR3 totals 14 residues. The CDR3 region has the DNA TGCGCCAGCAGCTTGACAGGGTTGAATTCACCCCTCCACTTT. Its translation is CASSLTGLNSPLHF.

This clonotype came up a few times. The gene calls are TRBV3-1 and TRBJ1-1; 7 positions match TRBD1. CDR3 size: 14 residues. The ends lost 3 bases at V and 5 bases at J; junction bases unmatched: 6. Germline CDR1 and CDR2: LGHDT and YNNKEL (reference sequence). The CDR3 nucleotides read TGTGCCAGCAGCCATACAAACAGGGGTACTGAAGCTTTCTTT. It codes for CASSHTNRGTEAFF.